These 32 T cell receptor beta chains came from one sample sequenced in a study of blood T cell repertoires in COVID-19. Using immunoSEQ multiplex PCR, the repertoire was profiled, and TCRdb retains in-frame clones only, with some absent. The sample has about 130,000 clones; 70% to 85% are singletons. Material for sequencing was PBMCs or T cells enriched from blood (not recorded which). All receptors derive from a man in his fifties who had recovered from COVID-19.

J is TRBJ1-5 and V is TRBV5-1; 8 positions agree with TRBD1. Germline values: CDR1 SGHRS, CDR2 YFSETQ. The ends lost 3 bases at V and 6 bases at J; junction bases unmatched: 2. The CDR3 runs to 13 residues. CDR3 sequence reads: CASSSGGGQPQHF. The CDR3 nucleotides read TGCGCCAGCAGCTCAGGGGGCGGTCAGCCCCAGCATTTT.

V is TRBV9 and J is TRBJ2-3; 7 bases are shared with TRBD2. This CDR3 has 14 amino acids. The junction had 4 bases not matched to a gene; V was cut back by 2 bases and J by 4 bases. Germline V gives CDR1 SGDLS, CDR2 YYNGEE. CDR3 loop: CASSVGGRADTQYF. CDR3 in DNA: TGTGCCAGCAGCGTCGGGGGGAGGGCAGATACGCAGTATTTT.

This chain connects TRBV4-1 to TRBJ1-4; the D gene is possibly TRBD1 (6 bases). Germline CDR1 is MGHRA and CDR2 is YSYEKL. There are 15 residues in the CDR3. Trimming shortened V by 5 bases and J by 4 bases, and 14 bases separated the two germline ends. The CDR3 reads CASSKGDKLNEKLFF. As DNA, the CDR3 is TGCGCCAGCAGCAAAGGGGACAAGCTTAATGAAAAACTGTTTTTT.

The V call is TRBV19, the J call TRBJ1-5; 7 bases are a match to TRBD1. Germline CDR1 LNHDA, CDR2 SQIVND (reference sequence). This CDR3 is 15 amino acids long. J was trimmed by 3 bases and V by 6 bases; bases with no gene match: 8. The CDR3 loop is CASRRDSNTNQPQHF. For the CDR3, the DNA is TGTGCCAGTAGGAGGGACAGTAATACCAATCAGCCCCAGCATTTT.

The chain has TRBV20-1 and TRBJ2-5; perhaps TRBD2 as D (6 bases). The CDR3 has 13 residues. V dropped 3 bases and J dropped 4 bases, with 12 bases sitting between them. Germline CDR1 reads DFQATT; CDR2 reads SNEGSKA (reference sequence). DNA for the CDR3: TGCAGTGCTAGTGGGTTGGGGGGAGAGACCCAGTACTTC. Protein: CSASGLGGETQYF.

The J gene is TRBJ2-7, the V gene TRBV2, with D perhaps TRBD1 (6 bases). Germline V gene data show CDR1 as SNHLY and CDR2 as FYNNEI. The V end was cut by 5 bases, the J end by 0 bases, with 11 bases between. There are 14 residues in the CDR3. The DNA for the CDR3 is TGTGCCAGCAGTAGGCAGGGGAGCTCCTACGAGCAGTACTTC. It yields the protein CASSRQGSSYEQYF.

The chain recombines TRBV4-1 with TRBJ1-5, with D maybe TRBD1 (5 bases). CDR3 length: 17 amino acids. Trimming stripped 0 bases from V and 0 bases from J, with 12 bases between. The V gene's germline CDR1 is MGHRA and CDR2 YSYEKL. CDR3 residues: CASSQEWQGSSNQPQHF. The CDR3 DNA follows: TGCGCCAGCAGCCAAGAATGGCAGGGATCTAGCAATCAGCCCCAGCATTTT.

The gene calls are TRBV7-9 and TRBJ2-3, with a possible D match to TRBD2 (6 bases). Trimming removed 6 bases at V and 1 base at J, with 20 bases between. Germline loops: CDR1 SEHNR, CDR2 FQNEAQ (reference sequence). This CDR3 is 17 amino acids long. The DNA for the CDR3 is TGTGCCAGCAGTCGCAAGGGAGCGGGTTGGGGCACAGATACGCAGTATTTT. It yields the protein CASSRKGAGWGTDTQYF.

The V gene is TRBV7-9, the J gene TRBJ1-2, with D tentatively TRBD1 (5 bases). Germline CDR1 reads SEHNR; CDR2 reads FQNEAQ (reference sequence). This CDR3 has 13 amino acids. V dropped 7 bases and J dropped 1 base, with 10 bases sitting between them. CDR3 bases: TGTGCCAGCACCGTCCAGGGTAACTATGGCTACACCTTC. Its protein is CASTVQGNYGYTF. Using reference TRBV7-9 and TRBJ1-2 for the parts outside the CDR3, the full variable domain is DTGVSQNPRHKITKRGQNVTFRCDPISEHNRLYWYRQTLGQGPEFLTYFQNEAQLEKSRLLSDRFSAERPKGSFSTLEIQRTEQGDSAMYLCASTVQGNYGYTFGSGTRLTVV.

The chain couples TRBV28 to TRBJ1-6; a possible D gene is TRBD1 (5 bases). The CDR3 covers 16 residues. The germline V and J ends were trimmed by 6 bases and 6 bases, with 18 bases remaining between them. CDR1 is MDHEN and CDR2 is SYDVKM in the germline V gene. The CDR3 bases are TGTGCCAGCAGCCCCGCCTCGACAGCTAGTAATTCACCCCTCCACTTT. Translating gives CASSPASTASNSPLHF.

The chain employs TRBV10-3 and TRBJ1-1, with a possible D match to TRBD1 (6 bases). From germline, CDR1 is ENHRY and CDR2 SYGVKD. V was pared by 1 base and J by 2 bases, with 11 bases between. The CDR3 loop spans 15 amino acids. As DNA, the CDR3 is TGTGCCATCAGTGAGTTAGAGGGGGTCAACACTGAAGCTTTCTTT. Translation: CAISELEGVNTEAFF.

The sample holds one count of this clone. The rearrangement joins TRBV5-1 to TRBJ1-1, with TRBD1 identical over 10 bases. This CDR3 spans 17 amino acids. The J segment lost 5 bases and the V segment lost 4 bases, leaving 14 bases of the junction unmatched. CDR1 and CDR2 (germline): SGHRS, YFSETQ. CDR3 loop: CASSPPPGTGVWTEAFF. The CDR3 region has the DNA TGCGCCAGCAGCCCACCTCCCGGGACAGGGGTATGGACTGAAGCTTTCTTT.

Remarks on this clone: Distinct nucleotide sequences in the sample also encode this CDR3. The gene calls are TRBV14 and TRBJ2-7; D not resolved. Between the trimmed V and J ends, which lost 1 base and 2 bases, there was a span of 3 bases. Per the germline V gene, CDR1 is SGHDN and CDR2 is FVKESK. This CDR3 is 12 amino acids long. The CDR3: CASSQVTYEQYF. In DNA, the CDR3 is TGTGCCAGCAGCCAAGTTACCTACGAGCAGTACTTC.

The gene calls are TRBV6-2 or TRBV6-3 and TRBJ2-7; 7 nucleotides match TRBD2. The CDR3 has 18 residues. The germline gives CDR1 MNHEY, CDR2 SVGEGT. Unmatched junction bases numbered 19, after V lost 5 bases and J lost 3 bases. The CDR3 loop is CASSRVRGNPSGGYEQYF. CDR3 coding DNA: TGTGCCAGCAGTAGGGTGAGAGGGAACCCGTCGGGGGGCTACGAGCAGTACTTC.

The J gene is TRBJ1-4, the V gene TRBV2; a possible D gene is TRBD1 (5 bases). The CDR3 is made up of 14 amino acids. V gave up 6 bases and J gave up 5 bases, with 13 bases separating them. CDR1 is SNHLY and CDR2 is FYNNEI in the germline V gene. In DNA, the CDR3 is TGTGCCAGCAGGCGGGGGGAAAGCAATGAAAAACTGTTTTTT. It codes for CASRRGESNEKLFF.

V and J are TRBV10-3 and TRBJ1-5, with a possible D match to TRBD1 (5 bases). Trimming stripped 0 bases from V and 5 bases from J, with 11 bases between. The CDR3 has 15 residues. Germline V CDR1 and CDR2: ENHRY, SYGVKD. Written as DNA, the CDR3 is TGTGCCATCAGTGAGTCTGGCAGGGAATATCAGCCCCAGCATTTT. Its protein is CAISESGREYQPQHF.

The chain employs TRBV16 and TRBJ1-5; D call uncertain. V lost 0 bases and J lost 2, with 8 bases in between. The CDR3 totals 15 residues. Germline CDR1 reads KGHSY; CDR2 reads FQNENV. In DNA form, the CDR3 reads TGTGCCAGCAGCCAATCTTCGAGGGGCAATCAGCCCCAGCATTTT. Translating gives CASSQSSRGNQPQHF.

The chain recombines TRBV28 with TRBJ1-5; weak D call: TRBD1 (5 bases). The ends were cut back, 5 bases at V and 3 bases at J, with 11 bases in the middle. Germline V CDR1 and CDR2: MDHEN, SYDVKM. The CDR3 length is 14 residues. The CDR3 sequence: CASSKARDNQPQHF. The DNA for the CDR3 is TGTGCCAGCAGTAAAGCCAGGGACAATCAGCCCCAGCATTTT.

The chain links TRBV4-3 to TRBJ1-2; D unclear. Trimming pared 0 bases from V and 4 bases from J, leaving 9 bases between. Germline CDR1 reads LGHNA; CDR2 reads YSLEER. This CDR3 is 14 amino acids long. The CDR3, as DNA: TGCGCCAGCAGCCAAGATAGGAGGGTCTATGGCTACACCTTC. This encodes CASSQDRRVYGYTF.

This chain links TRBV6-6 with TRBJ1-5; D ambiguous. The CDR3 runs to 12 residues. Germline CDR1 reads MNHNY; CDR2 reads SVGAGI (reference sequence). V was clipped by 2 bases and J by 6 bases, with 5 bases between them. DNA for the CDR3: TGTGCCAGCAGTTACGAGAGTCAGCCCCAGCATTTT. Translating gives CASSYESQPQHF.

This clone was seen more than once but under ten times. The chain couples TRBV21-1 to TRBJ1-4; whether TRBD1, the table's D call, matches the DNA was not checked. TRBV21-1 is shown as a pseudogene. The CDR3 extends over 15 amino acids. The CDR3 coding sequence is TGTGCCAGCAGCCTTACCGACAGGGGAAATGAAAAACTGTTTTTT. Its translation: CASSLTDRGNEKLFF.

This rearrangement joins TRBV10-3 to TRBJ2-1, with D possibly TRBD2 on 6 matching bases. Trimming cost V 2 bases and J 3 bases, with 11 bases left between them. The germline gives CDR1 ENHRY, CDR2 SYGVKD. The CDR3 extends over 15 amino acids. CDR3 DNA: TGTGCCATCAGTGAGGGGGCTAGCGACTACAATGAGCAGTTCTTC. Protein: CAISEGASDYNEQFF.

The table lists this clone with a count of one. The chain carries TRBV28 and TRBJ1-5, with D unresolved. The CDR3 has 13 amino acids. Germline CDR1 MDHEN, CDR2 SYDVKM. V shed 7 bases and J shed 3 bases, with 10 bases lying between them. CDR3 in amino acids: CASTSGVNQPQHF. CDR3 bases: TGTGCCAGCACCAGCGGGGTCAATCAGCCCCAGCATTTT.

The V and J genes are TRBV6-5 and TRBJ2-5; TRBD1 matches 7 bases. The CDR3 is 15 amino acids. Germline assignment: CDR1 MNHEY and CDR2 SVGAGI. The V segment lost 5 bases and the J segment 1 base; nucleotides outside the gene matches: 7. For the CDR3, the DNA is TGTGCCAGCAGTCATAGACGGACAGGCCAAGAGACCCAGTACTTC. Protein sequence: CASSHRRTGQETQYF.

The chain is built from TRBV12-3 or TRBV12-4 and TRBJ1-1, with D possibly matching TRBD1 (5 bases). The CDR3 runs to 13 residues. Trimming stripped 2 bases from V and 3 bases from J, with 7 bases between. The CDR3 spells CASSLRGDTEAFF. CDR3 nucleotide sequence: TGTGCCAGCAGTTTAAGGGGCGACACTGAAGCTTTCTTT.

V is TRBV19 and J is TRBJ2-1; the D gene is possibly TRBD1 (5 bases). Germline CDR1 is LNHDA and CDR2 is SQIVND (reference sequence). The V end lost 3 bases, the J end lost 3 bases, and 12 bases lay between the germline ends. The CDR3 has 15 residues. In DNA form, the CDR3 reads TGTGCCAGTAGTATTGAGACAGAGAGCTACAATGAGCAGTTCTTC. This encodes CASSIETESYNEQFF. Full variable domain (outside the CDR3, taken from reference TRBV19 and TRBJ2-1): DGGITQSPKYLFRKEGQNVTLSCEQNLNHDAMYWYRQDPGQGLRLIYYSQIVNDFQKGDIAEGYSVSREKKESFPLTVTSAQKNPTAFYLCASSIETESYNEQFFGPGTRLTVL.

The chain links TRBV6-5 to TRBJ1-2; tentatively, D is TRBD1 (6 bases). The germline V gene encodes CDR1 MNHEY and CDR2 SVGAGI. The V end was cut by 4 bases, the J end by 8 bases, with 20 bases between. There are 15 residues in the CDR3. Written as DNA, the CDR3 is TGTGCCAGCAGTTCCTGGGGGGGCGCGAATGACGGCTACACCTTC. Protein product: CASSSWGGANDGYTF.

The CDR3 nucleotides are TGTGCCAGCAGTTCCGACAGGGGGCTGGGCTACACCTTC. Encoded protein: CASSSDRGLGYTF. The chain recombines TRBV12-3 or TRBV12-4 with TRBJ1-2, with 10 bases identical to TRBD1. J gave up 8 bases and V 4 bases, and 4 bases lay outside the gene matches. The CDR3 sequence is 13 residues long.

This clone has more than one count but fewer than ten. The genes are TRBV7-3 and TRBJ1-4; unclear D gene. Germline lookup yields CDR1 SGHTA and CDR2 FQGTGA. Between the trimmed V and J ends, which lost 5 bases and 0 bases, there was a span of 13 bases. The CDR3 extends over 16 amino acids. As DNA, the CDR3 is TGTGCCAGCAGCCTCGGTCCTCCTGCAACTAATGAAAAACTGTTTTTT. The encoded protein is CASSLGPPATNEKLFF.

This sequence joins TRBV9 and TRBJ1-4; unclear D gene. CDR3 length equals 14 residues. The V end was cut by 0 bases, the J end by 8 bases, with 11 bases between. Per germline, CDR1 SGDLS and CDR2 YYNGEE. CDR3 nucleotide sequence: TGTGCCAGCAGCGTAGGGGAGTATCGGGAAAAACTGTTTTTT. Its protein is CASSVGEYREKLFF.

The rearrangement links TRBV27 to TRBJ1-2; D ambiguous. CDR1 is MNHEY, CDR2 SMNVEV, per germline (reference sequence). CDR3 size: 13 residues. Trimming stripped 2 bases from V and 8 bases from J, with 12 bases between. The CDR3 sequence is CASSLRVAGGYTF. In DNA form, the CDR3 reads TGTGCCAGCAGTTTACGAGTAGCCGGGGGCTACACCTTC.

The V call is TRBV6-1, the J call TRBJ1-5; D call uncertain. The length of the CDR3 is 15 residues. In germline, CDR1 is MNHNS, CDR2 SASEGT. The germline V and J ends were trimmed by 1 base and 9 bases, with 16 bases remaining between them. CDR3: CASSEGASAVGPQHF. The CDR3 coding sequence is TGTGCCAGCAGTGAAGGCGCGTCCGCGGTCGGGCCCCAGCATTTT.